The T cell receptor (beta chain) described here comes from a study of T cell repertoires in cytomegalovirus infection. Study-level background: Public TCR beta signature analysis indicated the presence of both CMV infection and matching HLA type. Findings of the study overall: There were HLA-C-restricted CMV-specific TCR beta clonotypes dominating the ex vivo response.

TCRdb processed the reads anew with MiXCR; each CDR3 protein has one entry. The sample includes some 200,000 distinct CDR3 sequences, roughly a fifth of them seen just once. This clonotype showed up many times. The antigen remains undetermined. CDR1 and CDR2 (germline): SGHTA, FQGNSA. Trimming removed 5 bases from V and 5 bases from J; junction bases left unmatched: 8. The CDR3 loop spans 14 amino acids. The sequence was collected from a human donor in good health (CMV status not recorded). Some clones in this sample may be carry-over from other donors' samples. The material sequenced was PBMCs. This chain links TRBV7-2 with TRBJ1-1; 7 bases fit TRBD1. The CDR3 nucleotides are TGTGCCAGCAGCCCGCCGGGGACAGCGACTGAAGCTTTCTTT. This sequence encodes CASSPPGTATEAFF. Drawing the rest from reference TRBV7-2 and TRBJ1-1, the complete variable domain is GAGVSQSPSNKVTEKGKDVELRCDPISGHTALYWYRQSLGQGLEFLIYFQGNSAPDKSGLPSDRFSAERTGGSVSTLTIQRTQQEDSAVYLCASSPPGTATEAFFGQGTRLTVV.